Listed below are T cell receptor beta chains from one sample, sequenced in a study of cytomegalovirus exposure and HLA in healthy donors. Profiled with immunoSEQ multiplex PCR; TCRdb holds only in-frame clones, not every one. The table records approximately 140,000 clones, about three quarters of them present only once. Source material: PBMCs. The receptors originated from a man aged 40-49 years in good health and CMV-seropositive. CDR3s leave out the opening cysteine and the closing phenylalanine or tryptophan. Not every row has a clone size; where given, it reads once, few, many or a size class.

>.|TRBJ1-2|TRBV5-1
ASSLETGDYGYT
>.|TRBJ2-1|TRBV13
ASSLDGAPYNEQF
>few|TRBJ1-2|TRBV7-9
ASSNIGDSNYGYT
>.|TRBJ2-2|TRBV13
ASSLGRAVTGELF
>.|TRBJ1-2|TRBV4-2
ASSQGTGSYGYT
>.|TRBJ1-3|TRBV30
AWSVGVLTSGNTIY
>once|TRBJ2-7|TRBV5-1
ASSEMTGYEQY
>.|TRBJ1-2|TRBV19
ASTIDRGVYGYT
>.|TRBJ2-3|TRBV5-4
ASSGGGVPVTVDTQY
>.|TRBJ2-3|TRBV6-4
ASSGTGTDTQY
>.|TRBJ2-7|TRBV6-5
ASSYRTGPLDEQY
>.|TRBJ2-7|TRBV29-1
SGTGYGEQY
>.|TRBJ1-1|TRBV7-2
ASSLAFGWTGNTEAF
>.|TRBJ2-7|TRBV4-3
ASSQAFGGSSYEQY
>.|TRBJ2-7|TRBV7-2
ASSLTQLNYEQY
>.|TRBJ1-1|TRBV29-1
SVEDRGNTEAF
>.|TRBJ2-7|TRBV7-2
ASSLVVAYEQY
>.|TRBJ2-7|TRBV15
ATSRGRRQGYLSYEQY
>.|TRBJ1-2|TRBV4-3
ASSLHSDYGYT
>many|TRBJ2-1|TRBV19
ASSMRGGYNEQF
>.|TRBJ2-5|TRBV30
AWSVRGEQY
>.|TRBJ2-7|TRBV7-3
ASSLFHSGIDEQY
>.|TRBJ2-7|TRBV27
ASSFGTGREQY
>.|TRBJ2-3|TRBV15
ATSRAGGIIDTQY
>.|TRBJ2-7|TRBV5-1
ASSLAGLSYEQY
>.|TRBJ1-5|TRBV19
ASRGWDRGQVQPQH
>.|TRBJ2-2|TRBV25-1
ASSDPGQGVTGELF
>.|TRBJ2-7|TRBV7-9
ASSPRTGGYNEQY
>.|TRBJ2-1|TRBV5-1
ASSLNPGSYNEQF
>.|TRBJ2-3|TRBV28
ASSDRGMADTQY
>.|TRBJ1-1|TRBV19
ASRSGGTEAF
>.|TRBJ2-2|TRBV29-1
SVVLFTGELF
>.|TRBJ2-7|TRBV7-6
ASSLVPSGRSAGSYEQY
>.|TRBJ2-7|TRBV5-1
ASSLVGDFGSYEQY
>.|TRBJ2-3|TRBV4-2
ASSQDVAGGTTDTQY
>.|TRBJ1-5|TRBV6-1
ASSEIKPQH
>.|TRBJ1-5|TRBV19
ASSPQIIVALGNQPQH
>.|TRBJ1-3|TRBV11-2
ASKRGAGNTIY
>few|TRBJ2-2|TRBV19
ASSIDRAGELF
>.|TRBJ1-5|TRBV4-1
ASSQDKGQGGLLFGNQPQH
>.|TRBJ2-6|TRBV15
ATSRDLNSGANVLT
>once|TRBJ1-1|TRBV16
ASSPGQEMNTEAF